These T cell receptor beta chains were read from a single sample in a study of Ad26.COV2.S vaccination and SARS-CoV-2 variants. Repertoires were generated with immunoSEQ multiplex PCR, while TCRdb's copy carries only in-frame clones and drops some. The data contain roughly 350,000 clones, 88% of them singletons. Here the sequenced sample was peripheral blood, taken in a trial of Ad26.COV2.S vaccine versus placebo. These receptors came from a person between 18 and 65 years old who received the Ad26.COV2.S COVID-19 vaccine or a placebo. CDR3s leave out the opening cysteine and the closing phenylalanine or tryptophan.

V gene	J gene	CDR3 protein
TRBV7-2	TRBJ2-5	ASSLSTGLETQY
TRBV6-2/TRBV6-3	TRBJ2-1	ASSEIGKGPKTRSKGGEQF
TRBV11-2	TRBJ2-7	ASSLGSQLYEQY
TRBV28	TRBJ2-7	ASRRFGYEQY
TRBV27	TRBJ1-6	ASSLSDRGSSPLH
TRBV6-2/TRBV6-3	TRBJ2-3	ASSRGTSGSTQY
TRBV29-1	TRBJ2-7	SVGEMGSEQY
TRBV5-1	TRBJ1-2	ASSDPGTGGDGYT
TRBV27	TRBJ1-2	ASSLSHSYGYT
TRBV25-1	TRBJ1-3	ASSGQGNTIY
TRBV6-5	TRBJ2-7	ASSLGPGIYEQY
TRBV7-3	TRBJ1-1	ASSRTQGNTEAF
TRBV27	TRBJ2-7	ASSLTVPYEQY